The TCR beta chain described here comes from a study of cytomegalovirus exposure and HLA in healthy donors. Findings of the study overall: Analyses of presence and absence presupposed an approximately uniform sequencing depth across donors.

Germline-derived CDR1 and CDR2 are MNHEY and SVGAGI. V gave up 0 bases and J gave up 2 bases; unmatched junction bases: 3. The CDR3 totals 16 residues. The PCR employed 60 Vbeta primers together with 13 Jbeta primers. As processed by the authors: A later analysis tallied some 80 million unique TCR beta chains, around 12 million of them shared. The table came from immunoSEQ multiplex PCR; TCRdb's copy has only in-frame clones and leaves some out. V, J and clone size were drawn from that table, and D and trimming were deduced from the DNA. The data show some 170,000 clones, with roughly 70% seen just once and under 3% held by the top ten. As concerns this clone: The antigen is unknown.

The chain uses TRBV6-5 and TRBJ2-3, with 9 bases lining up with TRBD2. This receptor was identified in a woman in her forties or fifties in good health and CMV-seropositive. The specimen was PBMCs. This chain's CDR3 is CASSYSAGGNTDTQYF. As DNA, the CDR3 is TGTGCCAGCAGTTACTCGGCGGGGGGGAACACAGATACGCAGTATTTT.